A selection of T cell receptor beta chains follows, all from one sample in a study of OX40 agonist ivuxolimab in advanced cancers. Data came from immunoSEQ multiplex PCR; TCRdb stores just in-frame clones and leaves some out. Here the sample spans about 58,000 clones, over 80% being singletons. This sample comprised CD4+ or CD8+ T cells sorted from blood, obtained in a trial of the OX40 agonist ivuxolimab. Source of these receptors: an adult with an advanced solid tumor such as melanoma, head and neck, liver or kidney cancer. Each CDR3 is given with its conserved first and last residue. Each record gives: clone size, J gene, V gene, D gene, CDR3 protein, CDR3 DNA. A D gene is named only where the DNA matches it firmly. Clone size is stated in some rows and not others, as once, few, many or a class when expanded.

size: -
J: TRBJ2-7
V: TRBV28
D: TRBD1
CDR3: CASSYRGQDEQYF
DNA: TGTGCCAGCAGTTACAGGGGGCAGGACGAGCAGTACTTC

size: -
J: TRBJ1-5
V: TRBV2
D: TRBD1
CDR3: CASSVGQGALQPQHF
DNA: TGTGCCAGCAGTGTGGGACAGGGGGCCCTCCAGCCCCAGCATTTT

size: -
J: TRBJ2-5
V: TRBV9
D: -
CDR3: CASTRGFGLKETQYF
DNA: TGTGCCAGCACCCGGGGATTTGGGCTTAAAGAGACCCAGTACTTC

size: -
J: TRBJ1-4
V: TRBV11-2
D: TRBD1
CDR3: CASSLLQGSQSEKLFF
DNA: TGTGCCAGCAGCCTCCTACAGGGGAGCCAGAGTGAAAAACTGTTTTTT

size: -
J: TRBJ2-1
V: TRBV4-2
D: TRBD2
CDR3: CASSQYSGRAHNEQFF
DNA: TGTGCCAGCAGCCAATATAGCGGGAGGGCCCACAATGAGCAGTTCTTC

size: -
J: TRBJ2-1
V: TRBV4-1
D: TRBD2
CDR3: CASSQSLAEPYNEQFF
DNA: TGCGCCAGCAGCCAAAGTCTAGCGGAGCCCTACAATGAGCAGTTCTTC

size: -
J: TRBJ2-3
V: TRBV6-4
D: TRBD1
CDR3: CASSDYLLLRGHTDTQYF
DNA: TGTGCCAGCAGTGACTATCTTCTCTTAAGGGGGCACACAGATACGCAGTATTTT

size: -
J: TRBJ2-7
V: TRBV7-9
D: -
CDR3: CASSERPYEQYF
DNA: TGTGCCAGCAGTGAGAGGCCCTACGAGCAGTACTTC

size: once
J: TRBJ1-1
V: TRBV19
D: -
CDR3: CASSMVLYTEAFF
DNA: TGTGCCAGTAGTATGGTTTTATACACTGAAGCTTTCTTT

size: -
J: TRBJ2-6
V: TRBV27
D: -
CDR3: CASSPASNVLTF
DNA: TGTGCCAGCAGCCCAGCTTCCAACGTCCTGACTTTC

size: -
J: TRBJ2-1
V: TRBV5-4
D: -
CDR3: CASSPRDSSYNEQFF
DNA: TGTGCCAGCAGTCCGCGGGACTCCTCCTACAATGAGCAGTTCTTC